These 30 T cell receptor beta chains were all obtained from the same sample, sequenced in a study of blood T cell repertoires in COVID-19. Measured with immunoSEQ multiplex PCR; TCRdb has only the in-frame clones, and not every one. The table has fewer than 80,000 clones, 90% seen once. The source material was peripheral blood. These receptors all come from a woman of 80 years or more with active or convalescent COVID-19.

The chain is built from TRBV19 and TRBJ2-5; weak D call: TRBD2 (5 bases). The CDR3 contains 13 residues. V dropped 11 bases and J dropped 0 bases, with 13 bases sitting between them. CDR1 and CDR2 (germline): LNHDA, SQIVND (reference sequence). The CDR3 region is CASKGGYQETQYF. CDR3 bases: TGTGCCTCGAAGGGCGGGTACCAAGAGACCCAGTACTTC.

The rearrangement joins TRBV4-1 to TRBJ2-7; 9 bases map to TRBD1. J gave up 4 bases and V 4 bases, and 5 bases lay outside the gene matches. The CDR3 covers 14 residues. Germline assignment: CDR1 MGHRA and CDR2 YSYEKL. CDR3 sequence: CASSPGTGIYEQYF. CDR3 DNA: TGCGCCAGCAGCCCCGGGACAGGGATTTACGAGCAGTACTTC.

The chain employs TRBV4-1 and TRBJ1-1; D gene ambiguous. Trimming removed 4 bases at V and 2 bases at J, with 8 bases between. In germline, CDR1 is MGHRA, CDR2 YSYEKL. The CDR3 contains 13 residues. The CDR3 loop is CASSLRLNTEAFF. The CDR3 DNA sequence: TGCGCCAGCAGCCTCAGGTTAAACACTGAAGCTTTCTTT.

The chain is built from TRBV9 and TRBJ1-3; D unresolved. The CDR3 is 14 residues long. V lost 3 bases and J lost 3, with 10 bases in between. The germline V gene has CDR1 SGDLS and CDR2 YYNGEE. The CDR3 region is CASSAPGFGNTIYF. The CDR3 region has the DNA TGTGCCAGCAGCGCCCCGGGTTTTGGAAACACCATATATTTT.

This chain links TRBV19 with TRBJ1-2; 8 bases map to TRBD1. J lost 3 bases, V lost 2 bases, and 14 bases had no gene match. There are 18 residues in the CDR3. The germline CDR1 and CDR2 sequences are LNHDA and SQIVND (reference sequence). CDR3 DNA sequence: TGTGCCAGTAGTATAATGGGGACAGGCTTGGGGTCGGACTATGGCTACACCTTC. Protein product: CASSIMGTGLGSDYGYTF.

The V and J genes are TRBV19 and TRBJ2-7; 7 positions agree with TRBD1. J gave up 0 bases and V 9 bases, and 14 bases lay outside the gene matches. There are 16 residues in the CDR3. CDR1 is LNHDA and CDR2 is SQIVND in the germline V gene (reference sequence). CDR3 DNA sequence: TGTGCCAGCCAGAACAGGGGCAGCCAATCCTCCTACGAGCAGTACTTC. This translates into CASQNRGSQSSYEQYF. The whole variable domain, remainder taken from reference TRBV19 and TRBJ2-7, is DGGITQSPKYLFRKEGQNVTLSCEQNLNHDAMYWYRQDPGQGLRLIYYSQIVNDFQKGDIAEGYSVSREKKESFPLTVTSAQKNPTAFYLCASQNRGSQSSYEQYFGPGTRLTVT.

The V gene is TRBV28, the J gene TRBJ2-7, with TRBD1 as a possible D gene (6 bases). CDR3 length: 14 amino acids. The V gene's germline CDR1 is MDHEN and CDR2 SYDVKM. The V and J ends lost 3 bases and 0 bases respectively, with 9 bases between them. The CDR3 spells CASSFGTTSYEQYF. CDR3 in DNA: TGTGCCAGCAGTTTCGGGACAACCTCCTACGAGCAGTACTTC.

The genes are TRBV18 and TRBJ2-3; D not certain. Germline values: CDR1 KGHSH, CDR2 LQKENI. This CDR3 comprises 14 residues. V lost 3 bases and J lost 1, with 8 bases in between. The CDR3 region has the DNA TGTGCCAGCTCACCCATGAGTCGCACAGATACGCAGTATTTT. It is translated as CASSPMSRTDTQYF.

J is TRBJ2-1 and V is TRBV2; 12 bases fit TRBD2. The trim removed 3 bases at V and 9 bases at J, leaving 9 bases unmatched. The CDR3 loop spans 16 amino acids. Germline CDR1 SNHLY, CDR2 FYNNEI. The CDR3 coding sequence is TGTGCCAGCAGTGATGAACCTAGCGGGGGGGCAGGTGAGCAGTTCTTC. Residues: CASSDEPSGGAGEQFF.

The genes are TRBV3-1 (or the pseudogene TRBV3-2) and TRBJ1-6, with D perhaps TRBD1 (5 bases). The germline V gene has CDR1 LGHDT and CDR2 YNNKEL (reference sequence). Trimming took off 4 bases at V and 7 bases at J, with 14 bases between the two ends. The CDR3 runs 15 residues. The CDR3 sequence is CASSRGEARNSPLHF. In DNA form, the CDR3 reads TGTGCCAGCAGCCGAGGGGAGGCGCGGAATTCACCCCTCCACTTT.

The CDR3 here is CASSPWTSGGAPQYF. The CDR3 nucleotides are TGTGCCAGCAGCCCCTGGACTAGCGGGGGGGCCCCCCAGTACTTC. The chain combines TRBV3-1 (or the pseudogene TRBV3-2) with TRBJ2-5; 15 nucleotides align to TRBD2. The ends lost 4 bases at V and 9 bases at J; junction bases unmatched: 6. Germline CDR1 LGHDT, CDR2 YNNKEL (reference sequence). The CDR3 spans 15 residues.

This chain links TRBV30 with TRBJ1-1, with TRBD1 matching over 7 bases. V dropped 3 bases and J dropped 5; count of bases not matched to a gene: 3. The germline V gene encodes CDR1 GTSNPN and CDR2 SVGIG (reference sequence). CDR3 length: 12 amino acids. Written as DNA, the CDR3 is TGTGCCTGGAGGACAGGGTGGACTGAAGCTTTCTTT. Translation gives CAWRTGWTEAFF.

V and J are TRBV12-5 and TRBJ1-6; the D is unclear. Germline loops: CDR1 LGHNT, CDR2 FRNRAP. The germline V and J ends were trimmed by 3 bases and 12 bases, with 12 bases remaining between them. There are 13 residues in the CDR3. In DNA form, the CDR3 reads TGTGCTAGTGGTTTCGACGCAAGCGGACCCCTCCACTTT. Translated, it gives CASGFDASGPLHF. Based on the CDR3 plus reference TRBV12-5 and TRBJ1-6, the full variable domain is DARVTQTPRHKVTEMGQEVTMRCQPILGHNTVFWYRQTMMQGLELLAYFRNRAPLDDSGMPKDRFSAEMPDATLATLKIQPSEPRDSAVYFCASGFDASGPLHFGNGTRLTVT.

This clone occurred once. The chain links TRBV15 to TRBJ2-1; TRBD1 agrees at 7 bases. V trimming: 5 bases; J trimming: 7 bases; junction bases outside the gene matches: 14. The CDR3 is 16 residues long. Germline V lookup: CDR1 LNHNV, CDR2 YYDKDF (reference sequence). CDR3 residues: CATSPGQPMGLNEQFF. The CDR3 region has the DNA TGTGCCACCAGCCCGGGACAGCCCATGGGGTTGAATGAGCAGTTCTTC.

This clone showed up just once. The chain combines TRBV5-1 with TRBJ1-5, with TRBD1 identical over 10 bases. CDR1 and CDR2 (germline): SGHRS, YFSETQ. The CDR3 is made up of 15 amino acids. V gave up 4 bases and J gave up 6 bases; unmatched junction bases: 7. CDR3 loop: CASSPGQGLGQPQHF. CDR3 nucleotides: TGCGCCAGCAGCCCGGGACAGGGGTTGGGTCAGCCCCAGCATTTT.

The V and J genes are TRBV5-6 and TRBJ2-1, with 7 bases fitting TRBD2. CDR1 is SGHDT and CDR2 is YYEEEE in the germline V gene. J gave up 9 bases and V 3 bases, and 18 bases lay outside the gene matches. CDR3 length equals 17 residues. CDR3 amino acids: CASSSLFWRGNEGEQFF. The CDR3 DNA reads as TGTGCCAGCAGCTCGCTTTTTTGGCGGGGGAATGAGGGTGAGCAGTTCTTC.

The chain has TRBV6-6 and TRBJ1-1; TRBD1 matches at 8 bases. Germline CDR1 MNHNY, CDR2 SVGAGI (reference sequence). J lost 10 bases, V lost 4 bases, and 8 bases had no gene match. The CDR3 totals 13 residues. CDR3 nucleotides: TGTGCCAGCAGTTCTTCTTTCGGGACAGGAGCTTTCTTT. Translated, it gives CASSSSFGTGAFF.

Here the CDR3 reads CASSLGQPGNTIYF. The CDR3 nucleotides read TGTGCCAGCAGCTTGGGACAGCCTGGAAACACCATATATTTT. The chain recombines TRBV5-8 with TRBJ1-3, with a weak D call TRBD1 (5 bases). V was shortened by 0 bases and J by 2 bases, with 6 bases between the two germline ends. There are 14 residues in the CDR3. The germline CDR1 and CDR2 sequences are SGHTS and YDEGEE.

The V call is TRBV5-5, the J call TRBJ2-7, with D possibly matching TRBD2 (5 bases). CDR3 length: 14 residues. V lost 4 bases and J lost 2, with 13 bases in between. Germline V lookup: CDR1 SGHKS, CDR2 YYEKEE (reference sequence). The CDR3 DNA reads TGTGCCAGCAGCCCGATGAGGGCGACCTACGAGCAGTACTTC. Encoded protein: CASSPMRATYEQYF.

This clone was detected only a few times. V is TRBV6-1 and J is TRBJ1-4; D is uncertain. CDR1 MNHNS and CDR2 SASEGT come from the germline V gene. The V end was cut by 2 bases, the J end by 8 bases, with 6 bases between. The CDR3 spans 12 residues. For the CDR3, the DNA is TGTGCCAGCAGTGAAAGCGGGGAAAAACTGTTTTTT. It translates to CASSESGEKLFF.

This clone was observed once. V usage is TRBV15 and J usage is TRBJ1-4; TRBD1 agrees at 7 bases. The CDR3 is made up of 17 amino acids. Trimming took 2 bases from V and 4 from J; bases not matched to a gene: 10. Germline assignment: CDR1 LNHNV and CDR2 YYDKDF (reference sequence). The CDR3 nucleotides are TGTGCCACCAGCAGATACAGGGGCGGGATCCTTAATGAAAAACTGTTTTTT. Amino acids: CATSRYRGGILNEKLFF.

The chain recombines TRBV27 with TRBJ2-7, with 8 bases that match TRBD1. The junction had 12 bases not matched to a gene; V was cut back by 5 bases and J by 0 bases. Germline V gene data show CDR1 as MNHEY and CDR2 as SMNVEV (reference sequence). This CDR3 is built from 17 residues. This CDR3 reads CASSPGQASWSSYEQYF. The CDR3 DNA sequence: TGTGCCAGCAGTCCGGGACAGGCTTCATGGAGCTCCTACGAGCAGTACTTC.

The chain combines TRBV12-3 or TRBV12-4 with TRBJ1-2; D is unclear. The CDR3 has 13 amino acids. Trimming took off 6 bases at V and 5 bases at J, with 13 bases between the two ends. CDR3 sequence reads: CASSLRQAYGYTF. The CDR3 DNA sequence: TGTGCCAGCAGCCTAAGGCAGGCGTATGGCTACACCTTC.

V gene TRBV6-5 combines with J gene TRBJ1-3; a weak D match, TRBD1 (5 bases). Germline CDR1 reads MNHEY; CDR2 reads SVGAGI. V was clipped by 7 bases and J by 7 bases, with 20 bases between them. The CDR3 runs to 15 residues. CDR3 coding DNA: TGTGCCAGCACTAAGGACCTTAGTCAGGGTAACACCATATATTTT. Encoded protein: CASTKDLSQGNTIYF.

CDR3 region: CASSDPGQVGTGNTIYF. DNA of the CDR3: TGTGCCAGCAGTGATCCAGGGCAGGTGGGTACTGGAAACACCATATATTTT. The rearrangement joins TRBV6-4 to TRBJ1-3; weak D call: TRBD1 (5 bases). V gave up 3 bases and J gave up 2 bases, with 17 bases separating them. Germline V gives CDR1 MRHNA, CDR2 SNTAGT. The CDR3 runs 17 residues.

This clone showed up just a few times. CDR3 protein: CASSPGTGSRGSYTF. CDR3 nucleotide sequence: TGTGCCAGCAGTCCCGGGACAGGCTCCAGAGGGAGCTACACCTTC. This chain joins TRBV6-4 and TRBJ1-2, with TRBD1 matching over 8 bases. Germline V gene sequence: CDR1 MRHNA, CDR2 SNTAGT. Trimming took 5 bases from V and 9 from J; bases not matched to a gene: 14. The CDR3 is 15 residues long.

The chain has TRBV5-1 and TRBJ2-2, with D possibly TRBD2 on 7 matching bases. CDR3 length: 17 amino acids. V was clipped by 1 base and J by 4 bases, with 17 bases between them. From germline, CDR1 is SGHRS and CDR2 YFSETQ. The CDR3 spells CASSLYPAGASTGELFF. The CDR3 coding sequence is TGCGCCAGCAGCTTGTACCCCGCGGGGGCCAGCACCGGGGAGCTGTTTTTT.

The J gene is TRBJ2-3, the V gene TRBV24-1; weak D call: TRBD2 (6 bases). CDR3 size: 11 residues. CDR1 is KGHDR, CDR2 SFDVKD, per germline. V was clipped by 7 bases and J by 8 bases, with 9 bases between them. The CDR3 DNA follows: TGTGCCACCAGCCTGCGGGGTACGCAGTATTTT. It specifies CATSLRGTQYF.

The CDR3 loop is CAIRSGVSSYNSPLHF. Here the CDR3 DNA reads TGTGCCATCAGATCAGGGGTTAGCTCCTATAATTCACCCCTCCACTTT. V and J are TRBV10-3 and TRBJ1-6; a weak D match, TRBD1 (6 bases). Trimming took 6 bases from V and 0 from J, leaving 12 bases between them. CDR3 length: 16 residues. Germline assignment: CDR1 ENHRY and CDR2 SYGVKD.

In this sample, this clone turned up once. The chain recombines TRBV9 with TRBJ2-3; D possibly corresponds to TRBD2 (6 bases). This CDR3 region has 15 residues. Trimming pared 4 bases from V and 0 bases from J, leaving 12 bases between. CDR1 is SGDLS and CDR2 is YYNGEE in the germline V gene. The CDR3 is CASSRRGPSTDTQYF. The CDR3 coding sequence is TGTGCCAGCAGCCGGAGGGGACCTAGCACAGATACGCAGTATTTT.